The clone carrying this T cell receptor (beta chain) was seen repeatedly, ten times or more. These data come from a study of neurological immune-mediated disorders. Using its own MiXCR run on the 5' RACE reads, TCRdb lists one record per CDR3 protein. The sample consists of almost 85,000 distinct CDR3 sequences, around 2.6% of them appearing once. Trimming cost V 1 base and J 6 bases, with 27 bases left between them. Per the germline V gene, CDR1 is DFQATT and CDR2 is SNEGSKA (reference sequence). This CDR3 has 18 residues. The receptor's source is a woman aged 30 to 39 with multiple sclerosis. The sample was PBMCs. V and J are TRBV20-1 and TRBJ1-2; perhaps TRBD1 as D (5 bases). CDR3 DNA: TGCAGTGCTAGAGCCCGGAAGGGGTCCTGGCGAAGTGACCATGGCTACACCTTC. Translation: CSARARKGSWRSDHGYTF.